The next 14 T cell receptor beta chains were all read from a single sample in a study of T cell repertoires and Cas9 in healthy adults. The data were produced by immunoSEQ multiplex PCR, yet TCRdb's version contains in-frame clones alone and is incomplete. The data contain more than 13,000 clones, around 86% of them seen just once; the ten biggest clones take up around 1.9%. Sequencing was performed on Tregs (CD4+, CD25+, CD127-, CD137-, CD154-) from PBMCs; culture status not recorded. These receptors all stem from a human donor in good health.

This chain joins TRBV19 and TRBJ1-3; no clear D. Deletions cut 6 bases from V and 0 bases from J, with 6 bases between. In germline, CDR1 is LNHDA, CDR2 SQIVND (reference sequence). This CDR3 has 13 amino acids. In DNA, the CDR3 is TGTGCCAGTAGGGCGAACTCTGGAAACACCATATATTTT. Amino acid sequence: CASRANSGNTIYF.

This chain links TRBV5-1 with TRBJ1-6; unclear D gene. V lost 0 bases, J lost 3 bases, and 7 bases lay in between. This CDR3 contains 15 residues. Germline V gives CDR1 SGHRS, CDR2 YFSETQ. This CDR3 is CASSLDTDYNSPLHF. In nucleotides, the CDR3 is TGCGCCAGCAGCTTGGACACAGACTATAATTCACCCCTCCACTTT.

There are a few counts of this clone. The CDR3 protein is CASTINAGETQYF. The CDR3 DNA reads TGCGCCAGCACCATAAATGCGGGGGAGACCCAGTACTTC. The chain carries TRBV5-1 and TRBJ2-5; weak D call: TRBD2 (6 bases). This CDR3 contains 13 residues. Germline V CDR1 and CDR2: SGHRS, YFSETQ. V was cut by 6 bases and J by 5 bases, with 14 bases left in between. Supplemented by reference TRBV5-1 and TRBJ2-5, the full variable domain reads KAGVTQTPRYLIKTRGQQVTLSCSPISGHRSVSWYQQTPGQGLQFLFEYFSETQRNKGNFPGRFSGRQFSNSRSEMNVSTLELGDSALYLCASTINAGETQYFGPGTRLLVL.

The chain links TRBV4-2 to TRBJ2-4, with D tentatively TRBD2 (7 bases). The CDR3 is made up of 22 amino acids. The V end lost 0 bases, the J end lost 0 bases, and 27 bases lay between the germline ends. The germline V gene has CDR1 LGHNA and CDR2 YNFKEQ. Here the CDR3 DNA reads TGTGCCAGCAGCCAAGATCTTGTGGGGGGGGCCCATCTCCCGTTAGCCAAAAACATTCAGTACTTC. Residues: CASSQDLVGGAHLPLAKNIQYF.

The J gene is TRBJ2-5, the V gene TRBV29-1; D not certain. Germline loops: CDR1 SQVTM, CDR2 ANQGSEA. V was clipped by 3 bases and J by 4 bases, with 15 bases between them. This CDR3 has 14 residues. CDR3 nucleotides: TGCAGCGTTGATGGTGTCGGAAATCCAGAGACCCAGTACTTC. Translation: CSVDGVGNPETQYF.

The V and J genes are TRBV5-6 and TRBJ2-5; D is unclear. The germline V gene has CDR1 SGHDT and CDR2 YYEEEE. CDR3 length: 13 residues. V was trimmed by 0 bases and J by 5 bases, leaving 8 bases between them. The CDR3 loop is CASSLALGETQYF. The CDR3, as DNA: TGTGCCAGCAGCTTGGCTCTGGGGGAGACCCAGTACTTC.

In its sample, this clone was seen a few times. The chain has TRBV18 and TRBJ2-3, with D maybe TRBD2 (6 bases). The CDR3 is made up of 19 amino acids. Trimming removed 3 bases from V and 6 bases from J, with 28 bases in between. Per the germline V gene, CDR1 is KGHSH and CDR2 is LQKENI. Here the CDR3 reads CASSPNPSEVEEFVDTQYF. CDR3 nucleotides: TGTGCCAGCTCACCGAATCCTAGCGAAGTTGAAGAATTTGTGGATACGCAGTATTTT.

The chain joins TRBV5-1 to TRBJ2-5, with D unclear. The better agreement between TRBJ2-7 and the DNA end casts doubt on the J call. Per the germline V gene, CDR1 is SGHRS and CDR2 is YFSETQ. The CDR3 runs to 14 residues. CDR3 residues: CASSPVAQLYEQYF. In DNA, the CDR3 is TGCGCCAGCAGCCCGGTGGCACAGCTTTACGAGCAGTACTTC.

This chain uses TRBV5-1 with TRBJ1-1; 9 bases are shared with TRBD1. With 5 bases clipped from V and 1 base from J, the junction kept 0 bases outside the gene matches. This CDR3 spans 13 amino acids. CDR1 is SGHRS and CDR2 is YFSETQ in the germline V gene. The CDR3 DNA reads TGCGCCAGCAGACAGGGGGCGAACACTGAAGCTTTCTTT. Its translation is CASRQGANTEAFF.

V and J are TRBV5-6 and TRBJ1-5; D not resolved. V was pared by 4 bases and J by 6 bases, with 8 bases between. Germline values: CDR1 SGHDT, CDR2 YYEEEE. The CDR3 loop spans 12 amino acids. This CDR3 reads CASSGGGQPQHF. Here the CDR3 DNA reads TGTGCCAGCAGCGGCGGTGGTCAGCCCCAGCATTTT.

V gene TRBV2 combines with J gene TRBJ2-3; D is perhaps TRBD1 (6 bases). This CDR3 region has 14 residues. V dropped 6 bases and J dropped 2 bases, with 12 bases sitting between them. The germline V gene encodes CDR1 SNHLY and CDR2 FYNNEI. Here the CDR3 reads CASRNRVLTDTQYF. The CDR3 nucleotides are TGTGCCAGCAGAAACAGGGTCCTCACAGATACGCAGTATTTT.

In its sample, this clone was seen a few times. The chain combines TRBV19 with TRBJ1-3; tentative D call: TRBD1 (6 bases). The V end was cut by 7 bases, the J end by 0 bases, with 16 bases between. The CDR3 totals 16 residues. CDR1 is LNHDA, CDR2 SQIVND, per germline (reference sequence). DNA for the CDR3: TGTGCCAGTAACCCACCGGGACACCTCTCTGGAAACACCATATATTTT. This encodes CASNPPGHLSGNTIYF.

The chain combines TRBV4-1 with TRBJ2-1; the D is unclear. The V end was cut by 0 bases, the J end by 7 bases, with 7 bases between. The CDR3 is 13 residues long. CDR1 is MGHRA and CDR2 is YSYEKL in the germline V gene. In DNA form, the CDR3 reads TGCGCCAGCAGCCAAGATTGGGATAATGAGCAGTTCTTC. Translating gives CASSQDWDNEQFF.

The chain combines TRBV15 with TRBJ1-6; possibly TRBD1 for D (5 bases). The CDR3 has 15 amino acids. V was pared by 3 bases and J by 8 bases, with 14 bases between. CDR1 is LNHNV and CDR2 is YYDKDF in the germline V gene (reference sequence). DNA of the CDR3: TGTGCCACCAGCAGGACCGGCAGGGAATATTCACCCCTCCACTTT. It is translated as CATSRTGREYSPLHF.